A single sample is the source of the 2 T cell receptor beta chains below, sequenced in a study of T cell responses to AZD1222 COVID-19 vaccine. Repertoires were generated with immunoSEQ multiplex PCR, while TCRdb's copy carries only in-frame clones and drops some. The table shows approximately 110,000 clones, with roughly 90% occurring only once. Sequencing was performed on peripheral blood, taken on day 0 of AZD1222 vaccination. These receptors were taken from an adult in good health.

The chain is built from TRBV19 and TRBJ1-1; TRBD1 is a possible D gene (5 bases). V lost 7 bases to trimming and J lost 8 bases, with 17 bases between them. This CDR3 is 13 amino acids long. In germline, CDR1 is LNHDA, CDR2 SQIVND (reference sequence). The CDR3 sequence is CASTQGAPREAFF. The CDR3, as DNA: TGTGCCAGTACCCAAGGGGCGCCCCGGGAAGCTTTCTTT.

The rearrangement uses TRBV29-1 and TRBJ1-1; D might be TRBD1 (6 bases). The CDR3 spans 12 residues. V was clipped by 7 bases and J by 1 base, with 10 bases between them. Germline CDR1 and CDR2: SQVTM and ANQGSEA. CDR3 coding DNA: TGCAGCGCAGGACAGCCGAACACTGAAGCTTTCTTT. This sequence encodes CSAGQPNTEAFF. The full variable domain, rest sourced from reference TRBV29-1 and TRBJ1-1, is SAVISQKPSRDICQRGTSLTIQCQVDSQVTMMFWYRQQPGQSLTLIATANQGSEATYESGFVIDKFPISRPNLTFSTLTVSNMSPEDSSIYLCSAGQPNTEAFFGQGTRLTVV.